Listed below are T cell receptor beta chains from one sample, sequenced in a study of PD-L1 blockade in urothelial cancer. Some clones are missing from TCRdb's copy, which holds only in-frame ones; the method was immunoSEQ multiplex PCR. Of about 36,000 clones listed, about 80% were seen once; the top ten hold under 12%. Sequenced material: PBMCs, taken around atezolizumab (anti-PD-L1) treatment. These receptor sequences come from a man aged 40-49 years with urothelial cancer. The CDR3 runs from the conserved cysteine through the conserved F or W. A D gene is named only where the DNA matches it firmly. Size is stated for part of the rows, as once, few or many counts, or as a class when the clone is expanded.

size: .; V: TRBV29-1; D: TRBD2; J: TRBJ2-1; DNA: TGCAGCGCCTCCGGGACTAGCGGGAGGGGGGGATACAATGAGCAGTTCTTC; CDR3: CSASGTSGRGGYNEQFF
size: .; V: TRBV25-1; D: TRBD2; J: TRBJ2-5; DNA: TGTGCCAGCAGTGCCGGGAGGGCGCCCCAAGAGACCCAGTACTTC; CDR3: CASSAGRAPQETQYF
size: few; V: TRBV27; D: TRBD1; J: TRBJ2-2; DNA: TGTGCCACCCGGGACAGGGGTGGGGGGGGGTCCCCAAAGAACACCGGGGAGCTGTTTTTT; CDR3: CATRDRGGGGSPKNTGELFF
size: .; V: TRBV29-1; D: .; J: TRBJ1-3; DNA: TGCAGCGCTTCCGGGTGGGGAAACACCATATATTTT; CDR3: CSASGWGNTIYF
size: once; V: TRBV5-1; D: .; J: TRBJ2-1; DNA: TGCGCCAGCAGCCCGGACTGGTTCAATGAGCAGTTCTTC; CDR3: CASSPDWFNEQFF
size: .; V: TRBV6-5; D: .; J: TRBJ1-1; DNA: TGTGCCAGCACCCCCGGGTTAGGGAGGAACACTGAAGCTTTCTTT; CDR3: CASTPGLGRNTEAFF
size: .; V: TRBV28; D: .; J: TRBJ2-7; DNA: TGTGCCAGCAGGGGAGGTCTCGACATGACCTACGAGCAGTACTTC; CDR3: CASRGGLDMTYEQYF
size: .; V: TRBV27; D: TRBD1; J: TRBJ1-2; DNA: TGTGCCAGCAGTTCTCTGGGACAGGGAGACTATGGCTACACCTTC; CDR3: CASSSLGQGDYGYTF
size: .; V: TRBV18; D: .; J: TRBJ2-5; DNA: TGTGCCAGCTCACCGCGCCAGGGGGAGACCCAGTACTTC; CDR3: CASSPRQGETQYF
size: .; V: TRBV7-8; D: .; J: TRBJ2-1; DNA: TGTGCCAGCAGCCCTGACAGTTACAATGAGCAGTTCTTC; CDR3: CASSPDSYNEQFF
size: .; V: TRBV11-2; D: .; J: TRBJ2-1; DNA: TGTGCCAGCAGCCCGGGGGCTAGCGGTCGTGTGTTGGAGTTCTTC; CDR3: CASSPGASGRVLEFF
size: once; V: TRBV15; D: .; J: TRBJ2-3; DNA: TGTGCCACCAGCAGAGCGGTTACTAGCACAGATACGCAGTATTTT; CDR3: CATSRAVTSTDTQYF
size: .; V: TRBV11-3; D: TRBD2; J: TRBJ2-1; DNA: TGTGCCAGCAGCCCTCCTAGCGGGAGGGCCAAAAATGAGCAGTTCTTC; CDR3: CASSPPSGRAKNEQFF
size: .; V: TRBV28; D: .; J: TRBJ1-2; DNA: TGTGCCAGCAGTTTAGGGTCACAGACGCTCTATGGCTACACCTTC; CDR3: CASSLGSQTLYGYTF
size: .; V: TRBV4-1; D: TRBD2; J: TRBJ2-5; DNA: TGCGCCAGCAGCCAAGACAATAGGCGGGAGGGTCGAGGACGGACCCAGTACTTC; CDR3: CASSQDNRREGRGRTQYF
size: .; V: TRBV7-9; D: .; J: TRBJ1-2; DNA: TGTGCCAGCAGCTTAGCTCTGGACAGAGGGTTCGGGGGCTACACCTTC; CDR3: CASSLALDRGFGGYTF
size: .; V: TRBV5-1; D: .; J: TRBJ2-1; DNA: TGCGCCAGCAGCTCCGAGATCTCCTACAATGAGCAGTTCTTC; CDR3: CASSSEISYNEQFF
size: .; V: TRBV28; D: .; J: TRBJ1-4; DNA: TGTGCCAGCAGCCCACACAATGAAAAACTGTTTTTT; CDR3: CASSPHNEKLFF
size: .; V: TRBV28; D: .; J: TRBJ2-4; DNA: TGTGCCAGCAGTTTGGGTCACCTAACAGGTTCCCCAGGGGACATTCAGTACTTC; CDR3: CASSLGHLTGSPGDIQYF
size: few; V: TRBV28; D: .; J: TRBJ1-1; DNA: TGTGCCAGCAGAAGGGGGGGATTTAGCACTGAAGCTTTCTTT; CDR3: CASRRGGFSTEAFF
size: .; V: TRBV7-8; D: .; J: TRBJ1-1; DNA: TGTGCCAGCAGCTTAGGCCTACAGGGAGCTCGCACTGAAGCTTTCTTT; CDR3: CASSLGLQGARTEAFF
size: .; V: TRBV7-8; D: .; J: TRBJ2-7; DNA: TGTGCCAGCAGCCCAGGGACTCTTTCCTACGAGCAGTACTTC; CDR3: CASSPGTLSYEQYF
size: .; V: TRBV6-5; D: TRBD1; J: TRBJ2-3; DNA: TGTGCCAGCAGGGGGACAGGGGGTTTGGATACGCAGTATTTT; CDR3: CASRGTGGLDTQYF
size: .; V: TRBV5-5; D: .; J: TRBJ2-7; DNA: TGTGCCAGCAGCTTGGCCATCGGCTACGAGCAGTACTTC; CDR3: CASSLAIGYEQYF
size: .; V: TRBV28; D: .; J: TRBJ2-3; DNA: TGTGCCAGCAGTTTGGGGACTTTAAGCACAGATACGCAGTATTTT; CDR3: CASSLGTLSTDTQYF
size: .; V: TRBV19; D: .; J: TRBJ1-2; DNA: TGTGCCAGTAGTACCGGAGGGCACTATGGCTACACCTTC; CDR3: CASSTGGHYGYTF
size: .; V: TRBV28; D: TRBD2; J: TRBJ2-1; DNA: TGTGCCAGCAGTTCACCCTCACTAGCGGAGTACAATGAGCAGTTCTTC; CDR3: CASSSPSLAEYNEQFF
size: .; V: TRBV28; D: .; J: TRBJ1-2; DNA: TGTGCCAGCCGGGGGAGGGGTCACGATTTAAACTATGGCTACACCTTC; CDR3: CASRGRGHDLNYGYTF
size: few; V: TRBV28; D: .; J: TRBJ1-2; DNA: TGTGCCAGCAGTTACCCGACAGTGCCCTATGGCTACACCTTC; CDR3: CASSYPTVPYGYTF
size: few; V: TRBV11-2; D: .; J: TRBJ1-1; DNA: TGTGCCAGCAGCAACAGGCTAGAAGCTTTCTTT; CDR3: CASSNRLEAFF
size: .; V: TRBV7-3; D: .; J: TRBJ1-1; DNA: TGTGCCAGCAGCTTAGACCGTCCGGACATCCAGGAAGCTTTCTTT; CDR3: CASSLDRPDIQEAFF
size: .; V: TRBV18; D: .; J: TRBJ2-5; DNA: TGTGCCAGCCCTCCGGAGGGTTCAGAGACCCAGTACTTC; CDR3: CASPPEGSETQYF
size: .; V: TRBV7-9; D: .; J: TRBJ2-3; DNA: TGTGCCAGCAGCTTAGAGGGCGGGAGCACAGATACGCAGTATTTT; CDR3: CASSLEGGSTDTQYF
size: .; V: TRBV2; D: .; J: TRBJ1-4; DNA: TGTGCCAGCAGTGAAGACAGGGTTGCAACTAATGAAAAACTGTTTTTT; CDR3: CASSEDRVATNEKLFF
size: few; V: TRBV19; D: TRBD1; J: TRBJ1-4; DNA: TGTGCCAGTAGTATGTTCCGGGACAGAAATGAAAAACTGTTTTTT; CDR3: CASSMFRDRNEKLFF
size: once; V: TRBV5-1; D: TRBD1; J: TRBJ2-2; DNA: TGCGCCAGCAGCCAACCCCAGGGGGCGGCCACGAACACCGGGGAGCTGTTTTTT; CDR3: CASSQPQGAATNTGELFF
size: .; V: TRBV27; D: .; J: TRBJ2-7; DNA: TGTGCCAGCAGTTTAGGGGGTAGCGGCGGATACGAGCAGTACTTC; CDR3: CASSLGGSGGYEQYF
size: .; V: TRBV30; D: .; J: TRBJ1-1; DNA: TGTGCCTGGGTCCGACTTAGGGGGGAGGGCACTGAAGCTTTCTTT; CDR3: CAWVRLRGEGTEAFF
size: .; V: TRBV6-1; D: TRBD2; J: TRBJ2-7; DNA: TGTGCCAGCATGAGACTAGCGGGAGACTCCTACGAGCAGTACTTC; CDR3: CASMRLAGDSYEQYF
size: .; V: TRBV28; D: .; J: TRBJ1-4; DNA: TGTGCCAGCAGTTTTGGGACTCACTCTGAAAAACTGTTTTTT; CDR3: CASSFGTHSEKLFF
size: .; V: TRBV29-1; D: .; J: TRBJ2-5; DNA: TGCAGCGTCGCTTTCAGGGCCGCCCAAGAGACCCAGTACTTC; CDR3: CSVAFRAAQETQYF
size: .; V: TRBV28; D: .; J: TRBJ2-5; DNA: TGTGCCAGCACATTGGAGGGGACCGCGGAGACCCAGTACTTC; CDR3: CASTLEGTAETQYF
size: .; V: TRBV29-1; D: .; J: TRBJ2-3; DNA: TGCAGCGTTGCTAGGGGGACGGATACGCAGTATTTT; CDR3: CSVARGTDTQYF
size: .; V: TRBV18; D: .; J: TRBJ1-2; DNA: TGTGCCAGCTCACCACTAAGGGGCGATGGCTACACCTTC; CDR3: CASSPLRGDGYTF
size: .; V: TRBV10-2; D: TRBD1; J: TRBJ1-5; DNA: TGCGCCAGCCGGACAGGGGGTTGGTCCAATCAGCCCCAGCATTTT; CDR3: CASRTGGWSNQPQHF
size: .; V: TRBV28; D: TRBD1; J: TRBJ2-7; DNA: TGTGCCAGCAGTTTACTGGACAGGGCCGAGCAGTACTTC; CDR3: CASSLLDRAEQYF
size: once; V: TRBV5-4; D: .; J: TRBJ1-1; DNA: TGTGCCAGCAGCTTGGGGGGCAACAGAATGAACACTGAAGCTTTCTTT; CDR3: CASSLGGNRMNTEAFF
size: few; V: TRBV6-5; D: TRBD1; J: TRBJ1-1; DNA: TGTGCCAGCAGTTCGCGACAGGGGGCGCACACTGAAGCTTTCTTT; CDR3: CASSSRQGAHTEAFF
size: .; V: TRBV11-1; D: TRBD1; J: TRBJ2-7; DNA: TGTGCCAGCAGCATCGGGACAGGGGAAACCTACGAGCAGTACTTC; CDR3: CASSIGTGETYEQYF
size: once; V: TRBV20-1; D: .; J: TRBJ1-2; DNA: TGCAGTGCTAGAGATCAGGGATCCTACACCTTC; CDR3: CSARDQGSYTF
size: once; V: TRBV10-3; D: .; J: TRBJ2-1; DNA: TGTGCCATCAGTGACCTGACAGACCTCTCCTACAATGAGCAGTTCTTC; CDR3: CAISDLTDLSYNEQFF
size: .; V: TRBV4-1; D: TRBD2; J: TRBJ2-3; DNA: TGCGCCAGCAGCCAAGACTATGGGGGAGGGCGGGCAGATACGCAGTATTTT; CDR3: CASSQDYGGGRADTQYF
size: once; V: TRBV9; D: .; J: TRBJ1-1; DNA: TGTGCCAGCAGCGCCTTTGTGGGGGCCAACACTGAAGCTTTCTTT; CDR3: CASSAFVGANTEAFF
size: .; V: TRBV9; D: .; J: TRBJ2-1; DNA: TGTGCCAGCAGCGCCTATGGCTCCTACAATGAGCAGTTCTTC; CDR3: CASSAYGSYNEQFF
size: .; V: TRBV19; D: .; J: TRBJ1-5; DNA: TGTGCCAGTAGTATAGATGTGTCCGCCGACTATAGCAATCAGCCCCAGCATTTT; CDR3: CASSIDVSADYSNQPQHF
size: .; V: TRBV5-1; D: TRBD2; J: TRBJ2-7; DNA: TGCGCCAGCAGGGGGTCGGTGCTAGCGGGCGAAGAGCAGTACTTC; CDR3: CASRGSVLAGEEQYF
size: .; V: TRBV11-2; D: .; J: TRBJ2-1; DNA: TGTGCCAGCAGCTTAGCTGGCGCTAGCTCCTACAATGAGCAGTTCTTC; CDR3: CASSLAGASSYNEQFF
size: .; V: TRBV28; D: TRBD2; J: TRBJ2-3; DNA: TGTGCCAGCAGTTTATGGGCAAGCGGGAGTATCCCAGATACGCAGTATTTT; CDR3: CASSLWASGSIPDTQYF
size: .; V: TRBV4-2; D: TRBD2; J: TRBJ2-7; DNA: TGTGCCAGCAGCCAAGAAGCAGCGGGAGGTAAAGAGCAGTACTTC; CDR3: CASSQEAAGGKEQYF
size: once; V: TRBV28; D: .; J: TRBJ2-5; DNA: TGTGCCAGCTCTACGGGTCTCAGGGGGACCCAGTACTTC; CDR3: CASSTGLRGTQYF